This T cell receptor beta chain emerged from a study of CD8 T cells in Susac syndrome. V was shortened by 5 bases and J by 4 bases, with 8 bases between the two germline ends. This CDR3 contains 12 residues. From germline, CDR1 is KGHSH and CDR2 LQKENI. The RNA input was about 0.45 to 1 ug, and it was reverse transcribed with random hexamers. A multiplex approach, immunoSEQ multiplex PCR, amplified TCR beta CDR3 across 54 Vbeta and 13 Jbeta. TCRdb itself ran the immunoSEQ multiplex PCR reads through MiXCR, one entry per CDR3 protein. The data show 230,000 or so distinct CDR3 sequences, 95% seen once. The sequencing input was CD4+ T cells from PBMCs. The chain joins TRBV18 to TRBJ1-2; D not resolved. The TCR was taken from a human donor with multiple sclerosis. The CDR3 DNA follows: TGTGCCAGCTCAGCAAGGACCTATGGCTACACCTTC. This codes for CASSARTYGYTF.